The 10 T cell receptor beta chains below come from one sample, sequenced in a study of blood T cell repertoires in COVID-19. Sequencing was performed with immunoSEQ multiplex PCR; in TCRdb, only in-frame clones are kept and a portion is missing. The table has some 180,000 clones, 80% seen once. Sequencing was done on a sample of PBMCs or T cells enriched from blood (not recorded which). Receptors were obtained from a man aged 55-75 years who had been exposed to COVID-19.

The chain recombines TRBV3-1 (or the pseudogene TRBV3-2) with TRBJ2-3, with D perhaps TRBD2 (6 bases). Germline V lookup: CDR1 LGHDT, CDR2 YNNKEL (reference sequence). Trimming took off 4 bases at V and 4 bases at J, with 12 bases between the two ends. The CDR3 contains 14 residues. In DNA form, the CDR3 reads TGTGCCAGCAGCCGGGGACTTAATCCAGATACGCAGTATTTT. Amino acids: CASSRGLNPDTQYF.

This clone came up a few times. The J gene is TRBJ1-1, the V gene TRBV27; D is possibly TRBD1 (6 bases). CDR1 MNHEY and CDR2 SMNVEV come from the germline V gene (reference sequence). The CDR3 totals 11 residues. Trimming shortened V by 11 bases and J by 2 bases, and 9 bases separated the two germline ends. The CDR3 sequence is CAVQGNTEAFF. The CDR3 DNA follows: TGTGCCGTACAGGGAAACACTGAAGCTTTCTTT.

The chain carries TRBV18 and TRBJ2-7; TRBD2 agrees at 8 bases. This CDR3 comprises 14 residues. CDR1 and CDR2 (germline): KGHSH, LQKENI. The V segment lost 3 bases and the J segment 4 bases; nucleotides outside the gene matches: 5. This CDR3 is CASSPGLAKYEQYF. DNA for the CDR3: TGTGCCAGCTCACCCGGACTAGCAAAATACGAGCAGTACTTC. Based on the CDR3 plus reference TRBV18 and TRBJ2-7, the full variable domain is NAGVMQNPRHLVRRRGQEARLRCSPMKGHSHVYWYRQLPEEGLKFMVYLQKENIIDESGMPKERFSAEFPKEGPSILRIQQVVRGDSAAYFCASSPGLAKYEQYFGPGTRLTVT.

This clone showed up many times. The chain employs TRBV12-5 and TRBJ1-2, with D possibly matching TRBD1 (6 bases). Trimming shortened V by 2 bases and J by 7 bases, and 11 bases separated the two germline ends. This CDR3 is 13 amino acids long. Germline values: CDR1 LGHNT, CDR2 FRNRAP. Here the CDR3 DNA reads TGTGCTAGTGGTTTGACAGGGTGGAGTGGCTACACCTTC. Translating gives CASGLTGWSGYTF.

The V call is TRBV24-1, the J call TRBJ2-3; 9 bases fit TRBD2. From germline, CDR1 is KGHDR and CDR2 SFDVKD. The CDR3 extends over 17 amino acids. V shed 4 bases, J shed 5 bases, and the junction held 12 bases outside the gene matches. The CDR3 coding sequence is TGTGCCACCAGTGAACCGACACCGGGACTAGCAGGAGATACGCAGTATTTT. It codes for CATSEPTPGLAGDTQYF.

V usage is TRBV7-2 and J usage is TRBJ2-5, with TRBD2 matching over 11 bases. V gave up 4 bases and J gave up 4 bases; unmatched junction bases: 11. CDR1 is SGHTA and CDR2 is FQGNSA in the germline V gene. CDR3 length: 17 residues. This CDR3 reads CASSSRLAGGPGETQYF. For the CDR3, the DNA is TGTGCCAGCAGCTCCCGTTTAGCGGGAGGGCCGGGAGAGACCCAGTACTTC.

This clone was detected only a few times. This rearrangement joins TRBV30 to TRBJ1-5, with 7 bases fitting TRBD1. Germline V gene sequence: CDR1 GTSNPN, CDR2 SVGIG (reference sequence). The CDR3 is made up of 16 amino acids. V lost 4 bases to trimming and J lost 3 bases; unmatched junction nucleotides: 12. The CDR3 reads CAWNRGVNRANQPQHF. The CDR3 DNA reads TGTGCCTGGAACAGGGGAGTTAACCGAGCCAATCAGCCCCAGCATTTT.

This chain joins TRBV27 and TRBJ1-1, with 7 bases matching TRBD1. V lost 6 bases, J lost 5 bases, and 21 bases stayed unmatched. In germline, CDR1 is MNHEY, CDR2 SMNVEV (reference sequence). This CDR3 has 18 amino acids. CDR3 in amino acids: CASRLDRVGPQGGTEAFF. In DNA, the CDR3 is TGTGCCAGCAGACTTGACAGGGTTGGTCCGCAGGGGGGAACTGAAGCTTTCTTT.

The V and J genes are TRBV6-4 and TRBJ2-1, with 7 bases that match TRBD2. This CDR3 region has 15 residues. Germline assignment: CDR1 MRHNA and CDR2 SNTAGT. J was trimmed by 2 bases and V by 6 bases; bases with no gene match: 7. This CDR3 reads CASSLGGPPYNEQFF. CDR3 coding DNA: TGTGCCAGCAGCCTGGGAGGGCCTCCCTACAATGAGCAGTTCTTC.

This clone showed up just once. In DNA, the CDR3 is TGTGCCAGCAGTTACTCGAGCCAGCGGTCCTACAATGAGCAGTTCTTC. Translation: CASSYSSQRSYNEQFF. This chain uses TRBV6-5 with TRBJ2-1; TRBD2 might be the D (5 bases). The germline V and J ends were trimmed by 0 bases and 1 base, with 10 bases remaining between them. Germline V gene data show CDR1 as MNHEY and CDR2 as SVGAGI. CDR3 size: 16 residues.